The present T cell receptor (beta chain) was sequenced within a study of long-term antiretroviral therapy in people with HIV. Run at survey level, the immunoSEQ assay was version v3.0. Profiling relied on immunoSEQ multiplex PCR, and the TCRdb table lists in-frame clones only, not all of them. The profile covers about 44,000 clones, with nearly 95% appearing a single time and 2.5% to 3.5% taken by the ten largest. As regards this clone: Its antigen is not identified.

General study results and limits: Clones that expanded before ART (that is, prior to treatment) dominated the repertoire at all time points. After ART, diversity increased yet remained lower than transplant donor controls.

The input for sequencing was unsorted PBMCs, taken 3.7 years after starting antiretroviral therapy. The sequence came from a woman aged 45-59 years with HIV.

The CDR3 region is CASRPTRLASDTQYF. CDR3 coding DNA: TGTGCCAGCAGACCCACCCGACTAGCGTCAGATACGCAGTATTTT. This chain joins TRBV7-8 and TRBJ2-3; 8 positions agree with TRBD2. Germline V lookup: CDR1 SGHVS, CDR2 FQNEAQ. After removal of 6 bases from V and 4 bases from J, the junction contained 9 bases not matched to a gene. The CDR3 extends over 15 amino acids.